This T cell receptor (beta chain) was sequenced for a study of vaccination effects on CD4 cells after COVID-19. Overall study context: Post-vaccine sample collection fell at a median of 72 days after the second dose.

ViraFEST assay sequencing came after antigen-specific CD4+ T cells were expanded with viral peptide pools. Scientists isolated CD4+ T cells after a roughly 9-day culture period ended. Vaccine administered to participants consisted of two doses of either BNT162b2 or mRNA-1273. Each culture well received roughly 1.8 million PBMC. These cells were then cultured in IMDM with about 10 IU/ml IL-2 and roughly 10 ug/ml peptides. Using immunoSEQ multiplex PCR, the repertoire was profiled, and TCRdb retains in-frame clones only, with some absent. The profile shows 80,000 to 95,000 clones, about three quarters of them singletons. This clone was counted a few times. What it recognizes is unknown. This clonotype was sampled from a human donor who received a COVID-19 vaccine. This specimen was CD4+ T cells from PBMCs cultured with HCoV-OC43 spike peptides, taken after COVID-19 vaccination. The subset is: HCoV-OC43 spike overlapping peptide pool stimulation.

The CDR3 nucleotides read TGTGCCAGCAGCCGATCGGGGGGGAACACCTATAATTCACCCCTCCACTTT. Its translation is CASSRSGGNTYNSPLHF. This chain links TRBV11-2 with TRBJ1-6, with D possibly being TRBD1 (5 bases). The length of the CDR3 is 17 residues. The ends were cut back, 5 bases at V and 2 bases at J, with 16 bases in the middle. Germline V gene sequence: CDR1 SGHAT, CDR2 FQNNGV.